This T cell receptor (beta chain) originates from a study of post-analysis software for immune sequencing data. About this clonotype itself: As yet, its antigen is unknown.

Study-level findings and limits: There were several TRBV segments more frequent in patients than controls, and TRBV5-6, TRBV5-1 and TRBV20-1 were among them.

TCR beta cDNA libraries included unique molecular identifiers. Input amounts of roughly 0.85 to 10 million T cells were used. These gave approximately 500,000 cDNA molecules, so each molecule approximated one T cell. In TCRdb, the PCR reads were re-called with MiXCR into one record per CDR3 protein. This table holds roughly 600,000 distinct CDR3 sequences, 44% found once. The CDR3 covers 12 residues. V was cut by 3 bases and J by 3 bases, with 5 bases left in between. Material: blood. This rearrangement joins TRBV12-3 or TRBV12-4 to TRBJ1-1; D is unresolved. This TCR came from a girl between 10 and 17 years old with multiple sclerosis. CDR3 sequence reads: CASSFQYTEAFF. CDR3 coding DNA: TGTGCCAGCAGTTTTCAGTACACTGAAGCTTTCTTT.